Following are 31 T cell receptor beta chains from one sample sequenced in a study of blood T cells in healthy people across ages. Through a sample-barcoded 5' primer and a J-beta primer mix, a second PCR was run for about 6 to 11 cycles. TCRdb re-derived calls from the 5' RACE reads in MiXCR, one entry per CDR3 protein. The data contain about 1.7 million distinct CDR3 sequences, 28% of them seen just once; the ten biggest clones take up 7.7%. Sequencing input: blood. The receptors come from a woman aged 30 to 39 in good health.

This clonotype was counted ten times or more. The chain combines TRBV27 with TRBJ2-1; no clear D. CDR3 length: 16 amino acids. The germline V gene has CDR1 MNHEY and CDR2 SMNVEV (reference sequence). Between the trimmed V and J ends, which lost 5 bases and 0 bases, there was a span of 14 bases. This chain's CDR3 is CASSGKTYGSYNEQFF. CDR3 DNA: TGTGCCAGCAGTGGTAAGACGTACGGCTCCTACAATGAGCAGTTCTTC.

There are a few counts of this clonotype. The chain joins TRBV20-1 to TRBJ2-1; TRBD1 matches 11 bases. Trimming at V came to 7 bases and at J to 7 bases, leaving 12 bases not matched to a gene. CDR1 and CDR2 from the germline V gene are DFQATT and SNEGSKA (reference sequence). The length of the CDR3 is 15 residues. CDR3 in amino acids: CSVGQGAALGNEQFF. The CDR3 region has the DNA TGCAGTGTAGGACAGGGGGCAGCCCTTGGGAATGAGCAGTTCTTC.

CDR3 sequence (DNA): TGCGCCAGCAGCCCAAGCACCCATACGGCTAGCACAGATACGCAGTATTTT. Protein product: CASSPSTHTASTDTQYF. This chain links TRBV4-3 with TRBJ2-3, with no clear D. The V end was cut by 4 bases, the J end by 0 bases, with 17 bases between. The CDR3 consists of 17 residues. Per the germline V gene, CDR1 is LGHNA and CDR2 is YSLEER.

V usage is TRBV2 and J usage is TRBJ2-1, with TRBD1 identical over 9 bases. The V and J ends lost 5 bases and 10 bases, in that order; junction bases with no gene match: 6. This CDR3 is 13 amino acids long. Germline values: CDR1 SNHLY, CDR2 FYNNEI. The CDR3 sequence is CASSPGTGLEQFF. CDR3 DNA sequence: TGTGCCAGCAGTCCCGGGACAGGGTTGGAGCAGTTCTTC.

This clonotype has just a few counts. The chain is built from TRBV4-2 and TRBJ2-5, with 8 bases that match TRBD2. Germline CDR1 LGHNA, CDR2 YNFKEQ. V gave up 2 bases and J gave up 4 bases; unmatched junction bases: 12. This CDR3 has 17 amino acids. The CDR3 region is CASSQIGGGLTGETQYF. In DNA, the CDR3 is TGTGCCAGCAGCCAAATCGGGGGGGGCCTGACCGGAGAGACCCAGTACTTC.

This clonotype was observed a few times. The CDR3 region has the DNA TGCAGTGCTAGAGATTTGGGCTTCCCCTACAATGAGCAGTTCTTC. The encoded protein is CSARDLGFPYNEQFF. The J gene is TRBJ2-1, the V gene TRBV20-1; no clear D. V gave up 0 bases and J gave up 2 bases, with 11 bases separating them. The germline CDR1 and CDR2 sequences are DFQATT and SNEGSKA (reference sequence). This CDR3 is 15 amino acids long.

This clonotype came up many times. The V call is TRBV12-3 or TRBV12-4, the J call TRBJ2-1, with D perhaps TRBD1 (6 bases). This CDR3 comprises 14 residues. Deletions cut 6 bases from V and 5 bases from J, with 14 bases between. CDR3 amino acids: CASRTGTTNNEQFF. The CDR3 DNA follows: TGTGCCAGCAGGACCGGGACAACCAACAATGAGCAGTTCTTC.

The chain links TRBV7-9 to TRBJ2-1; the D gene is possibly TRBD1 (5 bases). CDR1 is SEHNR, CDR2 FQNEAQ, per germline (reference sequence). The CDR3 extends over 14 amino acids. The V end was cut by 3 bases, the J end by 8 bases, with 14 bases between. Here the CDR3 reads CASSFGASSYEQFF. In nucleotides, the CDR3 is TGTGCCAGCAGCTTTGGGGCTAGTTCTTATGAGCAGTTCTTC.

Points on this clonotype: A much more abundant neighbour one base away suggests this may be a read error. In DNA form, the CDR3 reads TGTGCCAGCAGCCTAGCGGGAGATCGGGAAACCGGGGAGCCGTTTTTT. It is translated as CASSLAGDRETGEPFF. The rearrangement links TRBV6-2 or TRBV6-3 to TRBJ2-2; 10 bases fit TRBD2. Looked up from germline, CDR1 is MNHEY and CDR2 is SVGEGT. The CDR3 has 16 residues.

The chain employs TRBV12-3 or TRBV12-4 and TRBJ2-1; 10 bases match TRBD2. This CDR3 comprises 15 residues. V lost 3 bases and J lost 6; bases outside the gene matches: 5. The chain's CDR3 is CASSFRTSGFNEQFF. The CDR3 DNA reads as TGTGCCAGCAGTTTTCGGACTAGCGGTTTCAATGAGCAGTTCTTC.

The table lists this clonotype with a few counts. V and J are TRBV5-1 and TRBJ2-5, with D possibly being TRBD1 or TRBD2 (5 bases each). The CDR3 totals 13 residues. In germline, CDR1 is SGHRS, CDR2 YFSETQ. The V gene lost 5 bases and the J gene lost 4 bases, with 12 bases spanning the gap. As DNA, the CDR3 is TGCGCCAGCAGAAGGGTGAGGGGAGAGACCCAGTACTTC. It translates to CASRRVRGETQYF.

Only a few counts were recorded for this clonotype. At one boundary the junction diverges from the germline segment, which might be a read error. For the CDR3, the DNA is TGTGCCAGCAGTTTAATAAGGGAAAGACTGTTTTTT. This sequence encodes CASSLIRERLFF. The V call is TRBV12-3 or TRBV12-4, the J call TRBJ1-4; no definite D call. This CDR3 spans 12 amino acids.

This clonotype has at least ten counts. The V gene is TRBV4-1, the J gene TRBJ1-5; D unresolved. The ends were cut back, 0 bases at V and 1 base at J, with 7 bases in the middle. Per the germline V gene, CDR1 is MGHRA and CDR2 is YSYEKL. This CDR3 comprises 15 residues. CDR3: CASSQDQVSNQPQHF. The CDR3 DNA sequence: TGCGCCAGCAGCCAAGACCAGGTCAGCAATCAGCCCCAGCATTTT.

This clonotype occurred many times. J is TRBJ1-2 and V is TRBV6-5, with D uncertain. The CDR3 is 13 amino acids. Germline CDR1 and CDR2: MNHEY and SVGAGI. Between the trimmed V and J ends, which lost 8 bases and 0 bases, there was a span of 10 bases. CDR3 bases: TGTGCCAGCGGCCGCGGCGCTAACTATGGCTACACCTTC. Amino acids: CASGRGANYGYTF.

V and J are TRBV5-1 and TRBJ2-2; 9 bases are a match to TRBD2. J was trimmed by 0 bases and V by 2 bases; bases with no gene match: 2. The CDR3 length is 16 residues. In germline, CDR1 is SGHRS, CDR2 YFSETQ. In DNA form, the CDR3 reads TGCGCCAGCAGCTTTCTAGCGGGGACGAACACCGGGGAGCTGTTTTTT. Protein: CASSFLAGTNTGELFF.

The chain employs TRBV10-2 and TRBJ2-1, with 11 bases fitting TRBD2. Per germline, CDR1 WSHSY and CDR2 SAAADI. This CDR3 contains 19 residues. Trimming took 0 bases from V and 7 from J; bases not matched to a gene: 14. In DNA form, the CDR3 reads TGCGCCAGCAGTGAGTCGAGATTAGCGGGGGGGATAGAGACGAATGAGCAGTTCTTC. This sequence encodes CASSESRLAGGIETNEQFF.

The sample holds a few counts of this clonotype. The chain has TRBV11-2 and TRBJ2-2, with D maybe TRBD1 (6 bases). Trimming removed 5 bases at V and 6 bases at J, with 10 bases between. Germline loops: CDR1 SGHAT, CDR2 FQNNGV. The CDR3 contains 13 residues. CDR3 in amino acids: CASSAEGAGELFF. DNA of the CDR3: TGTGCCAGCAGCGCCGAGGGGGCCGGGGAGCTGTTTTTT.

This clonotype was counted a few times. This CDR3 reads CASRPTWGENIQYF. As DNA, the CDR3 is TGTGCCAGCAGGCCCACATGGGGGGAAAACATTCAGTACTTC. This rearrangement joins TRBV6-2 or TRBV6-3 to TRBJ2-4, with D maybe TRBD2 (6 bases). The germline gives CDR1 MNHEY, CDR2 SVGEGT. There are 14 residues in the CDR3. The V end was cut by 6 bases, the J end by 5 bases, with 14 bases between.

The table lists this clonotype with many counts. V gene TRBV10-1 combines with J gene TRBJ2-5; 8 positions agree with TRBD2. Germline loops: CDR1 WNHNN, CDR2 SYGVQD (reference sequence). CDR3 length: 15 residues. Germline trimming cut 6 bases from V and 5 bases from J; bases unmatched to any gene: 11. Here the CDR3 reads CASSSGRGVGETQYF. CDR3 nucleotides: TGCGCCAGCAGCAGCGGGAGAGGAGTTGGGGAGACCCAGTACTTC.

This clonotype was counted ten times or more. V gene TRBV5-1 combines with J gene TRBJ1-2; TRBD1 matches at 7 bases. J was trimmed by 2 bases and V by 3 bases; bases with no gene match: 10. The CDR3 is 16 amino acids. Germline V CDR1 and CDR2: SGHRS, YFSETQ. The CDR3 loop is CASSSAKGQPNYGYTF. The CDR3 DNA is TGCGCCAGCAGCTCAGCAAAGGGACAGCCGAACTATGGCTACACCTTC.

The table lists this clonotype with a few counts. J is TRBJ2-3 and V is TRBV3-1; a possible D gene is TRBD2 (5 bases). The V gene's germline CDR1 is LGHDT and CDR2 YNNKEL (reference sequence). The CDR3 length is 16 residues. V lost 1 base, J lost 6 bases, and 17 bases lay in between. CDR3 loop: CASSQVKRTSRDTQYF. CDR3 sequence (DNA): TGTGCCAGCAGCCAAGTAAAGCGGACCTCGCGGGATACGCAGTATTTT.

This clonotype was counted only a few times. CDR3 nucleotide sequence: TGCGCCAGCAGCCCTGTGGATCCGACAGATACGCAGTATTTT. This codes for CASSPVDPTDTQYF. This chain connects TRBV5-1 to TRBJ2-3, with unresolved D. Germline values: CDR1 SGHRS, CDR2 YFSETQ. The CDR3 spans 14 residues. V was pared by 4 bases and J by 3 bases, with 12 bases between. Full variable domain (outside the CDR3, taken from reference TRBV5-1 and TRBJ2-3): KAGVTQTPRYLIKTRGQQVTLSCSPISGHRSVSWYQQTPGQGLQFLFEYFSETQRNKGNFPGRFSGRQFSNSRSEMNVSTLELGDSALYLCASSPVDPTDTQYFGPGTRLTVL.

Comments on this clonotype: A much larger clone differs from this one at a single base, so this may be a read error. The chain carries TRBV7-3 and TRBJ1-1; D is unresolved. The germline V gene encodes CDR1 SGHTA and CDR2 FQGTGA. The CDR3 covers 13 residues. The V and J ends lost 7 bases and 0 bases respectively, with 9 bases between them. The CDR3 spells CASNLQLNTEAFF. In DNA, the CDR3 is TGTGCCAGCAACCTCCAGTTGAACACTGAAGCTTTCTTT.

A few counts support this clonotype. Being one base from a much bigger clone, this may be a read error. The chain recombines TRBV20-1 with TRBJ2-3; TRBD2 is a possible D gene (5 bases). The V gene's germline CDR1 is DFQATT and CDR2 SNEGSKA (reference sequence). CDR3 size: 11 residues. CDR3 sequence (DNA): TGCAGTGTCGGGAACACAGATATGCAGTATTTT. Protein sequence: CSVGNTDMQYF.

This clonotype came up a few times. V and J are TRBV6-5 and TRBJ2-7, with 9 bases identical to TRBD2. The CDR3 spans 18 residues. The ends lost 2 bases at V and 3 bases at J; junction bases unmatched: 14. The germline V gene has CDR1 MNHEY and CDR2 SVGAGI. CDR3 loop: CASSYKGSGGRDYYEQYF. CDR3 DNA sequence: TGTGCCAGCAGTTACAAGGGGTCCGGCGGGAGGGACTACTACGAGCAGTACTTC.

V is TRBV27 and J is TRBJ1-6; D is perhaps TRBD1 (6 bases). Germline lookup yields CDR1 MNHEY and CDR2 SMNVEV (reference sequence). The CDR3 is made up of 13 amino acids. Trimming took 9 bases from V and 4 from J, leaving 10 bases between them. DNA for the CDR3: TGTGCCAGTGCGGGGGCTTATAATTCACCCCTCCACTTT. Its protein is CASAGAYNSPLHF.

This clonotype was seen many times. Since a much larger clone is just one base distant, this may be a read error. The gene calls are TRBV5-1 and TRBJ2-6; D is undetermined. V lost 4 bases to trimming and J lost 0 bases, with 5 bases between them. This CDR3 is built from 14 residues. The germline V gene has CDR1 SGHRS and CDR2 YFSETQ. Here the CDR3 reads CASSKSSGANVLTF. As DNA, the CDR3 is TGCGCCAGCAGCAAGAGCTCTGGGGCCAACGTCCTGACTTTC.

In its sample, this clonotype was seen many times. This sequence joins TRBV7-2 and TRBJ2-5, with D uncertain. Germline V CDR1 and CDR2: SGHTA, FQGNSA. The CDR3 totals 14 residues. V gave up 1 base and J gave up 4 bases, with 10 bases separating them. The CDR3 loop is CASSLGSLGETQYF. In DNA form, the CDR3 reads TGTGCCAGCAGCTTAGGAAGTTTAGGAGAGACCCAGTACTTC.

This clonotype has only a few counts. The rearrangement links TRBV5-1 to TRBJ2-3, with TRBD2 as a possible D gene (5 bases). V lost 0 bases, J lost 0 bases, and 11 bases lay in between. This CDR3 contains 16 residues. Germline V gene data show CDR1 as SGHRS and CDR2 as YFSETQ. The CDR3 is CASSLVASRSTDTQYF. DNA for the CDR3: TGCGCCAGCAGCTTGGTTGCTAGCCGAAGCACAGATACGCAGTATTTT. The full variable domain, in which reference TRBV5-1 and TRBJ2-3 provide the parts outside the CDR3, is KAGVTQTPRYLIKTRGQQVTLSCSPISGHRSVSWYQQTPGQGLQFLFEYFSETQRNKGNFPGRFSGRQFSNSRSEMNVSTLELGDSALYLCASSLVASRSTDTQYFGPGTRLTVL.

This chain links TRBV6-6 with TRBJ1-5, with D hard to call. From germline, CDR1 is MNHNY and CDR2 SVGAGI (reference sequence). Trimming took 2 bases from V and 5 from J, leaving 4 bases between them. CDR3 length: 12 amino acids. For the CDR3, the DNA is TGTGCCAGCAGTTACGAGGATCAGCCCCAGCATTTT. Amino acids: CASSYEDQPQHF.

The chain uses TRBV18 and TRBJ2-1, with 8 bases that match TRBD2. Germline CDR1 is KGHSH and CDR2 is LQKENI. The CDR3 sequence is 14 residues long. With V trimmed by 7 bases and J by 7 bases, 9 bases remained unmatched. The CDR3 region has the DNA TGTGCCAGCTTCATCGGGGGGGCCAGGAATGAGCAGTTCTTC. This gives the protein CASFIGGARNEQFF.